A single sample gave rise to the 14 T cell receptor beta chains below, sequenced in a study of T cells after yellow fever vaccination. TCRdb used MiXCR to reprocess the 5' RACE reads, holding one entry per CDR3 protein. In the table there are about 69,000 distinct CDR3 sequences, approximately 5% of which are singletons. The material was CD4+ T cells sorted from PBMCs, obtained roughly 14 days after the first yellow fever vaccination. These receptors were obtained from a man younger than 35 who received the YFV17D yellow fever vaccine.

The table lists this clonotype with many counts. DNA for the CDR3: TGTGCCAGCAGCGTCATGCCCCAGCATTTT. This encodes CASSVMPQHF. The chain recombines TRBV9 with TRBJ1-5; D is unresolved. V dropped 2 bases and J dropped 9 bases, with 3 bases sitting between them. The germline V gene encodes CDR1 SGDLS and CDR2 YYNGEE. The CDR3 is 10 amino acids.

This clonotype was found many times. The gene calls are TRBV5-1 and TRBJ2-1; the match to TRBD2 covers 8 bases. This CDR3 region has 16 residues. V lost 4 bases to trimming and J lost 5 bases; unmatched junction nucleotides: 11. Germline V gene lookup returns CDR1 SGHRS and CDR2 YFSETQ. CDR3 coding DNA: TGCGCCAGCAGCCCCCTAATAGCGGGGAAAAACAATGAGCAGTTCTTC. Translated: CASSPLIAGKNNEQFF.

This clonotype was detected ten times or more. The chain recombines TRBV27 with TRBJ1-1, with D unclear. This CDR3 has 11 amino acids. Deletions cut 1 base from V and 5 bases from J, with 2 bases between. The germline V gene encodes CDR1 MNHEY and CDR2 SMNVEV (reference sequence). The CDR3, as DNA: TGTGCCAGCAGTTTATATACTGAAGCTTTCTTT. Translating gives CASSLYTEAFF.

This clonotype was seen ten or more times. This chain connects TRBV4-3 to TRBJ1-4; 8 nucleotides line up with TRBD1. V lost 0 bases, J lost 8 bases, and 8 bases stayed unmatched. The CDR3 has 16 amino acids. Germline-derived CDR1 and CDR2 are LGHNA and YSLEER. CDR3 DNA: TGCGCCAGCAGCCAAGATGGCCAGGGGGCAAGAGAAAAACTGTTTTTT. Its protein product is CASSQDGQGAREKLFF.

This clonotype has ten or more counts. This chain uses TRBV20-1 with TRBJ1-1, with 8 positions matching TRBD1. The CDR3 length is 13 residues. V shed 6 bases and J 1 base; nucleotides not matched to a gene: 4. Germline V gene data show CDR1 as DFQATT and CDR2 as SNEGSKA (reference sequence). The CDR3 region is CSAPGQANTEAFF. The CDR3 nucleotides are TGCAGTGCGCCGGGACAGGCGAACACTGAAGCTTTCTTT.

This clonotype was picked up many times. V gene TRBV5-1 combines with J gene TRBJ2-7; D unclear. Trimming stripped 4 bases from V and 11 bases from J, with 22 bases between. The CDR3 runs to 14 residues. Germline CDR1 reads SGHRS; CDR2 reads YFSETQ. The CDR3 sequence: CASSPQTGPQEKYF. CDR3 DNA sequence: TGCGCCAGCAGCCCTCAGACCGGGCCCCAGGAGAAGTACTTC.

Ten or more counts support this clonotype. The chain's CDR3 is CASSLGQGPNQPQHF. The CDR3 bases are TGTGCCAGCTCACTAGGACAGGGACCGAATCAGCCCCAGCATTTT. V is TRBV18 and J is TRBJ1-5, with TRBD1 identical over 8 bases. This CDR3 has 15 amino acids. Per the germline V gene, CDR1 is KGHSH and CDR2 is LQKENI. Germline trimming cut 4 bases from V and 4 bases from J; bases unmatched to any gene: 6.

The sample holds many counts of this clonotype. V usage is TRBV20-1 and J usage is TRBJ2-1; a weak D match, TRBD2 (6 bases). Germline V gene data show CDR1 as DFQATT and CDR2 as SNEGSKA (reference sequence). CDR3 size: 16 residues. The germline V and J ends were trimmed by 4 bases and 0 bases, with 16 bases remaining between them. Written as DNA, the CDR3 is TGCAGTGCTAAAGGAGGGTCGCGCGGCTCCTACAATGAGCAGTTCTTC. Residues: CSAKGGSRGSYNEQFF.

This clonotype has ten or more counts. The chain carries TRBV5-1 and TRBJ2-3; 16 nucleotides align to TRBD2. The V and J ends lost 4 bases and 2 bases, in that order; junction bases with no gene match: 7. CDR1 and CDR2 from the germline V gene are SGHRS and YFSETQ. This CDR3 comprises 18 residues. CDR3 sequence (DNA): TGCGCCAGCAGCCCGGGGGGACTAGCGGGGGGGACCACAGATACGCAGTATTTT. Translation: CASSPGGLAGGTTDTQYF.

The sample holds many counts of this clonotype. CDR3 sequence (DNA): TGTGCCAGCAGTGAGCGGGGTGGCTCCTATAATTCACCCCTCCACTTT. This codes for CASSERGGSYNSPLHF. This chain connects TRBV4-2 to TRBJ1-6, with D unclear. Germline V gene data show CDR1 as LGHNA and CDR2 as YNFKEQ. This CDR3 comprises 16 residues. Trimming stripped 6 bases from V and 0 bases from J, with 12 bases between.

This clonotype was seen once. A much more abundant neighbour one base away suggests this may be a read error. This chain joins TRBV7-9 and TRBJ1-2, with D possibly being TRBD1 (5 bases). CDR1 SEHNR and CDR2 FQNEAQ come from the germline V gene (reference sequence). The CDR3 spans 14 residues. The CDR3 bases are TGTGCCAGCAGCTTACAGGGAGCTAACTATGACTACACCTTC. This gives the protein CASSLQGANYDYTF.

This clonotype was recorded many times. The V call is TRBV5-1, the J call TRBJ2-3, with 11 nucleotides matching TRBD2. Trimming cost V 3 bases and J 4 bases; bases outside gene matches: 4. CDR1 and CDR2 (germline): SGHRS, YFSETQ. The CDR3 covers 15 residues. The CDR3 DNA follows: TGCGCCAGCAGCTCGGGACTAGCGGATTCAGATACGCAGTATTTT. Translating it yields CASSSGLADSDTQYF.

The table lists this clonotype with many counts. This chain joins TRBV28 and TRBJ1-5, with D tentatively TRBD1 (6 bases). V lost 5 bases, J lost 7 bases, and 21 bases lay in between. The CDR3 runs 16 residues. The germline V gene encodes CDR1 MDHEN and CDR2 SYDVKM. CDR3 DNA sequence: TGTGCCAGCAGTCCCCACGTCGAGGGGGGGAGACAGCCCCAGCATTTT. It specifies CASSPHVEGGRQPQHF.

This clonotype was picked up many times. The V gene is TRBV7-2, the J gene TRBJ1-2; a possible D gene is TRBD1 (5 bases). Germline CDR1 and CDR2: SGHTA and FQGNSA. This CDR3 has 15 residues. The V gene lost 5 bases and the J gene lost 8 bases, with 21 bases spanning the gap. The CDR3 sequence is CASSPPGGTQGGYTF. The CDR3 DNA reads as TGTGCCAGCAGCCCCCCCGGGGGGACCCAAGGGGGCTACACCTTC.